This paragraph covers one T cell receptor (beta chain) sequence. Its target is not known. The data were obtained in a study of shared clonotypes between healthy human individuals. Overall study results and limits: Although depth was large, rarefaction showed that sequencing of the sorted subsets was incomplete.

Naive CD8 cells, CD45RO-negative and positively selected for CCR7, excluded terminally differentiated effector memory CD45RA+ cells. Profiled with immunoSEQ multiplex PCR; TCRdb holds only in-frame clones, not every one. Of approximately 810,000 clones listed, 90% to 95% are singletons. Sequenced sample: naive CD8+ T cells sorted from blood. This clonotype was obtained from a man aged 25-45 years in good health.

CDR3 protein: CASSQAADRDYEQYF. CDR3 coding DNA: TGCGCCAGCAGCCAAGCCGCAGACAGAGACTACGAGCAGTACTTC. The chain carries TRBV4-1 and TRBJ2-7, with TRBD1 as a possible D gene (5 bases). V was shortened by 1 base and J by 3 bases, with 13 bases between the two germline ends. The CDR3 covers 15 residues. Germline loops: CDR1 MGHRA, CDR2 YSYEKL.